These T cell receptor beta chains were read from a single sample in a study of cytomegalovirus exposure and HLA in healthy donors. The protocol was immunoSEQ multiplex PCR, while the TCRdb copy is restricted to in-frame clones and leaves out a portion. This sample carries about 200,000 clones, 70% to 80% of them seen once, and the ten largest clones take around 0.4%. Material: PBMCs. All receptors come from a male donor in good health and CMV-seropositive. The CDR3 runs from the conserved cysteine through the conserved F or W. A D gene is named only where the DNA matches it firmly. Clone size is stated in some rows and not others, as once, few, many or a class when expanded.

J,V,size,D,CDR3,DNA
TRBJ1-3,TRBV6-1,few,-,CASSEIRGNTIYF,TGTGCCAGCAGTGAAATCCGGGGAAACACCATATATTTT
TRBJ1-2,TRBV5-1,-,TRBD1,CASGTGLAYGYTF,TGCGCCAGCGGGACAGGCCTCGCCTATGGCTACACCTTC
TRBJ2-7,TRBV6-5,-,TRBD2,CASSSPGLAAYYEQYF,TGTGCCAGCAGTTCCCCGGGACTAGCGGCTTACTACGAGCAGTACTTC
TRBJ2-6,TRBV30,-,-,CAWSVRRLGGPSGANVLTF,TGTGCCTGGAGTGTCCGGCGACTCGGAGGGCCGTCTGGGGCCAACGTCCTGACTTTC
TRBJ2-5,TRBV19,-,-,CASKPMGQETRYF,TGTGCCAGTAAACCCATGGGGCAAGAGACCCGGTACTTC
TRBJ1-3,TRBV2,-,-,CASTISEIQVNTIYF,TGTGCCAGCACCATCTCGGAGATACAGGTGAACACCATATATTTT
TRBJ2-3,TRBV9,-,TRBD2,CASSVEAGPTTDTQYF,TGTGCCAGCAGCGTAGAAGCGGGGCCCACCACAGATACGCAGTATTTT
TRBJ2-1,TRBV19,few,-,CASSTNRQSSYNEQFF,TGTGCCAGTAGTACCAACCGACAGAGCTCCTACAATGAGCAGTTCTTC
TRBJ2-2,TRBV7-2,-,-,CASRLPGHPTGELFF,TGTGCCAGCAGACTGCCGGGACACCCCACCGGGGAGCTGTTTTTT
TRBJ1-5,TRBV6-1,-,TRBD1,CASSESNRGQYEPQHF,TGTGCCAGCAGTGAATCAAACAGGGGCCAATATGAGCCCCAGCATTTT
TRBJ1-4,TRBV13,-,-,CASCRSEVEKLFF,TGTGCCAGCTGTCGGAGCGAGGTTGAAAAACTGTTTTTT
TRBJ2-7,TRBV7-9,-,-,CSSSLVIRDEQYF,TGTTCCAGCAGCTTAGTTATCAGGGACGAGCAGTACTTC
TRBJ1-5,TRBV30,-,TRBD1,CAWSVGDSQPQHF,TGTGCCTGGAGTGTAGGGGACAGTCAGCCCCAGCATTTT
TRBJ2-1,TRBV28,few,TRBD1,CASYGQGFLNEQFF,TGTGCCAGCTACGGACAGGGATTTTTGAATGAGCAGTTCTTC
TRBJ2-1,TRBV30,-,TRBD2,CAWSLSSGPMGEQFF,TGTGCCTGGAGTCTTTCTAGCGGGCCCATGGGTGAGCAGTTCTTC
TRBJ2-3,TRBV10-3,-,TRBD1,CAISTGTGGTDTQYF,TGTGCCATCAGTACCGGGACAGGGGGGACAGATACGCAGTATTTT
TRBJ1-1,TRBV25-1,-,-,CASSGLENTEAFF,TGTGCCAGCAGTGGACTGGAAAACACTGAAGCTTTCTTT